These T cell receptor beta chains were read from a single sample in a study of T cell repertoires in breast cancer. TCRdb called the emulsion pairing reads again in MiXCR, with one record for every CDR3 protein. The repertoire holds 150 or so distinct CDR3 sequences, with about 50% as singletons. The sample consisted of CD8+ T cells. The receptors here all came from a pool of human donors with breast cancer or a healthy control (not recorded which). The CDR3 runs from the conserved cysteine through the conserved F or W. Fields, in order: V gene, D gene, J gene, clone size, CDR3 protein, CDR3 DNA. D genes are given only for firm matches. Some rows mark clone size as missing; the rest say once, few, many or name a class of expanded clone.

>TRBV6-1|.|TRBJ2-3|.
CASSEGQASTDTQYF
TGTGCCAGCAGTGAAGGACAGGCTAGCACAGATACGCAGTATTTT
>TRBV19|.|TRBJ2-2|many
CASRTRGPPDGELFF
TGTGCCAGTAGAACTCGGGGACCCCCGGACGGGGAGCTGTTTTTT
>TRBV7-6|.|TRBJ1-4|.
CASSALETNEKLFF
TGTGCCAGCAGCGCCCTGGAAACTAATGAAAAACTGTTTTTT
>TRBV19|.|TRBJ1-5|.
CASSKTAPSTQPQHF
TGTGCCAGTAGTAAAACGGCCCCATCGACTCAGCCCCAGCATTTT
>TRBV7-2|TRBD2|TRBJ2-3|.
CASSPPLLAVTDTQYF
TGTGCCAGCAGCCCCCCGTTACTAGCGGTTACAGATACGCAGTATTTT
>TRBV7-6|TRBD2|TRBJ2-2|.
CAGSLAVNTGELFF
TGTGCCGGCAGCCTAGCGGTGAACACCGGGGAGCTGTTTTTT
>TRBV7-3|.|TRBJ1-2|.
CASSLNGGEGEKF
TGTGCCAGCAGCTTAAACGGGGGCGAGGGAGAAAAATTC